The sequence of this TCR beta chain was determined in a study of T-cell memory formation after mild COVID-19. This clonotype has more than one count but fewer than ten. Germline V gives CDR1 SGHRS, CDR2 YFSETQ. The CDR3 spans 18 residues. V was clipped by 0 bases and J by 0 bases, with 13 bases between them. TCRdb re-analysed the 5' RACE reads in MiXCR, keeping a single row per CDR3 protein. The repertoire holds hundreds of thousands of distinct CDR3 sequences, about 19% seen once, with 7.5% to 9.5% in the top ten. The rearrangement joins TRBV5-1 to TRBJ2-6; D possibly corresponds to TRBD1 (6 bases). Material: PBMCs or a T cell subset sorted from them (not recorded which). The origin of this receptor is an adult woman who had mild COVID-19 (a few samples of this study predate the infection). Cell type and time point are not known. CDR3 protein: CASSLVPQGSSGANVLTF. The CDR3 DNA is TGCGCCAGCAGCTTGGTACCACAGGGAAGCTCTGGGGCCAACGTCCTGACTTTC.